This section outlines one TCR beta chain sequence together with its context. Its target is unknown. The junction had 1 base not matched to a gene; V was cut back by 3 bases and J by 5 bases. Germline CDR1 is SEHNR and CDR2 is FQNEAQ (reference sequence). The length of the CDR3 is 13 residues. The record originates from a study of cytomegalovirus exposure and HLA in healthy donors. General observations from the study: As confirmed in vitro, three CMV-associated chains were specific for CMV antigens.

Clones were read by immunoSEQ multiplex PCR, and TCRdb kept only the in-frame ones, dropping some. The profile shows about 110,000 clones, around 90% of them singletons. The sequenced sample consisted of PBMCs. This sequence was found in a woman younger than 30 in good health and CMV-seronegative. This chain links TRBV7-9 with TRBJ1-2; 9 bases match TRBD1. CDR3 nucleotides: TGTGCCAGCAGCTTGGGACAGGGATATGGCTACACCTTC. Protein: CASSLGQGYGYTF.